What follows is one T cell receptor beta chain and its context. Method: immunoSEQ multiplex PCR; TCRdb's copy keeps in-frame clones and lacks some. The sample yields about 65,000 clones, about nine tenths seen once. As for time point: after dendritic cell vaccination, including at tumor progression/relapse. This record belongs to a study of glioma-infiltrating T cells after dendritic cell vaccination. The wider study: Dendritic cell vaccination trial patients had either newly diagnosed or recurrent glioblastoma.

The TCR sequence derives from a human donor with glioblastoma. The sample was blood, taken after dendritic cell vaccination.

CDR3 sequence (DNA): TGTGCCAGCAGCCCCCCCGGGACAGGGGCGCAGTACTTC. It is translated as CASSPPGTGAQYF. J is TRBJ2-7 and V is TRBV6-5, with 10 bases lining up with TRBD1. Germline V gives CDR1 MNHEY, CDR2 SVGAGI. Trimming took 6 bases from V and 9 from J; bases not matched to a gene: 8. This CDR3 is 13 amino acids long.